The T cell receptor beta chain described here comes from a study of OX40 agonist ivuxolimab in advanced cancers. Study information: The dose-escalation cohort was around 83% male, with a mean age of approximately 62 years, ranging roughly 20 to 90. Partial responses were recorded for three patients, including one with hepatocellular carcinoma and two with cutaneous melanoma.

The germline CDR1 and CDR2 sequences are MGHRA and YSYEKL. The CDR3 consists of 17 residues. V was shortened by 3 bases and J by 2 bases, with 20 bases between the two germline ends. Sequencing was performed with immunoSEQ multiplex PCR; in TCRdb, only in-frame clones are kept and a portion is missing. This sample has approximately 99,000 clones, with roughly 95% found just once. Sequencing was performed on CD4+ or CD8+ T cells sorted from blood, taken in a trial of the OX40 agonist ivuxolimab. The sequence was obtained from an adult with an advanced solid tumor such as melanoma, head and neck, liver or kidney cancer. The chain joins TRBV4-1 to TRBJ2-7; D may be TRBD2 (5 bases). The CDR3 nucleotides read TGCGCCAGCAGCCAGCAATGGAGCGGAAAAATTACCTACGAGCAGTACTTC. Amino acids: CASSQQWSGKITYEQYF.